The subject of this entry is one T cell receptor beta chain. Its antigen is still unknown. This sample is drawn from a study of molecular identifiers for immune sequencing clone quantification. Study-level findings and limits: Clones that exceeded 20 RNA copies held over 98% of effector molecules, yet under 1% in naive cells. A single cell's spiked Jurkat TCR RNA was reportedly detectable among roughly 1 million naive cells.

A CD8+CD4-CCR7+CD45RA+ gate was used to sort naive CD8 T cells. Previously described methods and listed TCR primers were employed for the bulk TCR libraries. One entry per CDR3 protein, called by TCRdb with MiXCR from the PCR reads. The sample contains 60,000 to 75,000 distinct CDR3 sequences, 15% to 20% of which appear only once. Germline V gene lookup returns CDR1 LNHDA and CDR2 SQIVND (reference sequence). The junction had 8 bases not matched to a gene; V was cut back by 6 bases and J by 7 bases. The CDR3 is made up of 14 amino acids. Sequencing used naive CD8+ T cells from blood, with Jurkat cell RNA spiked in. The sample's subset: FACS-sorted CD8+CD4-CCR7+CD45RA+ naive T cells. This sequence joins TRBV19 and TRBJ1-5, with 8 bases aligning to TRBD1. The TCR comes from a human donor in good health. Some libraries in this study had Jurkat cell RNA spiked in. CDR3 sequence (DNA): TGTGCCAGTAGCTCCGGGACAGGTAGCCAGCCCCAGCATTTT. Protein product: CASSSGTGSQPQHF. Full variable domain (outside the CDR3, taken from reference TRBV19 and TRBJ1-5): DGGITQSPKYLFRKEGQNVTLSCEQNLNHDAMYWYRQDPGQGLRLIYYSQIVNDFQKGDIAEGYSVSREKKESFPLTVTSAQKNPTAFYLCASSSGTGSQPQHFGDGTRLSIL.